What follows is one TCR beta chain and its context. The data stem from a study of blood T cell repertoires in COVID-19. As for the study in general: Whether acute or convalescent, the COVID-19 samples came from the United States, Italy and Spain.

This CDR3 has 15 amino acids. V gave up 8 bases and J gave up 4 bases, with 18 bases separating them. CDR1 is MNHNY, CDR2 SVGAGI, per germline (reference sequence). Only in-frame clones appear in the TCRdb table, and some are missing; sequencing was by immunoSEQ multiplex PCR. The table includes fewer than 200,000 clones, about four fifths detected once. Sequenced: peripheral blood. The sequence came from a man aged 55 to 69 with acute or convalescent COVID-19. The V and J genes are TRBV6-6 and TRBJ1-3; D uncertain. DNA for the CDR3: TGTGCCAGCCAGTTACACAGAGATTTGGGAAACACCATATATTTT. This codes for CASQLHRDLGNTIYF.